The rows below give T cell receptor beta chains drawn from one sample of a study of blood T cells in healthy people across ages. TCRdb called the 5' RACE reads again in MiXCR, with one record for every CDR3 protein. Counted here are about 1.1 million distinct CDR3 sequences, more than 30% occurring once; the ten biggest clones make up under 15%. Sequencing used blood. These receptors were taken from a man aged 18 to 35 in good health. Each CDR3 is given with its conserved first and last residue. The order of the fields is D gene, V gene, clone size, J gene, CDR3 protein, CDR3 DNA. A D gene is named only where the DNA matches it firmly. Clone size appears in some rows only: once, few, many, or a class for an expanded clone.

>TRBD1|TRBV20-1|-|TRBJ1-1
CSARTGNPNTEAFF
TGCAGTGCTAGGACAGGGAACCCGAACACTGAAGCTTTCTTT
>TRBD1|TRBV4-3|-|TRBJ1-2
CASSQDRGGRGYTF
TGCGCCAGCAGCCAAGATCGAGGGGGCCGGGGCTACACCTTC
>-|TRBV12-3/TRBV12-4|few|TRBJ2-3
CASRSPGLIGDTQYF
TGTGCCAGCAGGAGCCCAGGTTTGATCGGAGATACGCAGTATTTT
>-|TRBV9|-|TRBJ2-6
CASSVSGVESSGANVLTF
TGTGCCAGCAGCGTTTCAGGGGTCGAGAGCTCTGGGGCCAACGTCCTGACTTTC
>-|TRBV20-1|-|TRBJ1-2
CSARASGGNYGHTF
TGCAGTGCCCGTGCCTCGGGGGGAAACTATGGCCACACCTTC
>-|TRBV2|once|TRBJ2-1
CASSRDPQETQFF
TGTGCCAGCAGCCGGGACCCCCAGGAGACCCAGTTCTTC
>-|TRBV7-3|-|TRBJ2-3
CASSLSGQNTQYF
TGTGCCAGCAGCTTAAGTGGCCAGAATACGCAGTATTTT
>TRBD2|TRBV9|few|TRBJ2-1
CASSVDGLAGAQQFF
TGTGCCAGCAGCGTAGACGGGCTAGCGGGGGCTCAGCAGTTCTTC
>-|TRBV6-5|-|TRBJ2-1
CASQFDTSSYNEQFF
TGTGCCAGCCAATTTGACACCAGCTCCTACAATGAGCAGTTCTTC
>TRBD1|TRBV12-3/TRBV12-4|-|TRBJ2-7
CASSSWDRGPYEQYF
TGTGCCAGCAGTTCTTGGGACAGGGGCCCCTACGAGCAGTACTTC
>-|TRBV6-2/TRBV6-3|few|TRBJ2-1
CASGTTYNEQFF
TGTGCCAGCGGGACCACCTACAATGAGCAGTTCTTC
>TRBD1|TRBV9|many|TRBJ1-2
CASSGQGLYGYTF
TGTGCCAGCAGCGGACAGGGACTCTATGGCTACACCTTC
>-|TRBV7-3|-|TRBJ1-4
CASSIREKLFF
TGTGCCAGCAGTATCCGGGAAAAACTGTTTTTT
>-|TRBV13|-|TRBJ2-2
CASSRTDWNTGELFF
TGTGCCAGCAGCCGCACCGACTGGAACACCGGGGAGCTGTTTTTT
>TRBD1|TRBV6-2/TRBV6-3|-|TRBJ2-2
CASSLPGQGFNTGELFF
TGTGCCAGCAGCCTCCCGGGACAGGGGTTTAACACCGGGGAGCTGTTTTTT
>TRBD1|TRBV20-1|few|TRBJ2-1
CSGQGAENEQFF
TGCAGCGGACAGGGGGCGGAGAATGAGCAGTTCTTC
>TRBD2|TRBV7-2|-|TRBJ2-3
CASSLIPSSGGTDTQYF
TGTGCCAGCAGCTTAATCCCCTCTAGCGGGGGGACAGATACGCAGTATTTT
>-|TRBV3-1|-|TRBJ2-7
CASEGLAYEQYF
TGTGCCAGCGAAGGGCTGGCGTACGAGCAGTACTTC
>-|TRBV9|-|TRBJ2-1
CASSANSDYSYNEQFF
TGTGCCAGCAGCGCGAACAGTGACTACTCCTACAATGAGCAGTTCTTC
>TRBD1|TRBV5-6|few|TRBJ2-1
CASYRGTRSDEQFF
TGTGCCAGTTACAGGGGGACGAGGAGCGATGAGCAGTTCTTC
>-|TRBV6-5|-|TRBJ1-2
CASSYFPLSGSYGYTF
TGTGCCAGCAGTTACTTCCCCCTCTCGGGGAGCTATGGCTACACCTTC
>-|TRBV6-6|many|TRBJ2-3
CASSRLDTQYF
TGTGCCAGCAGCCGGTTGGATACGCAGTATTTT
>-|TRBV27|-|TRBJ1-2
CASSSRVAPPHYGYIF
TGTGCCAGCAGTTCCCGGGTCGCCCCACCTCACTATGGCTACATCTTC
>TRBD2|TRBV6-5|-|TRBJ2-1
CASSSTPGLAWNEQFF
TGTGCCAGCAGTTCCACACCGGGACTAGCGTGGAATGAGCAGTTCTTC
>-|TRBV2|-|TRBJ1-1
CASSEAPPGRGNTEAFF
TGTGCCAGCAGTGAAGCCCCCCCAGGGAGAGGGAACACTGAAGCTTTCTTT
>-|TRBV10-3|few|TRBJ2-2
CAISGEATGELFF
TGTGCCATCAGTGGGGAGGCCACCGGGGAGCTGTTTTTT
>-|TRBV20-1|-|TRBJ2-2
CSAREGGASTGELFF
TGCAGTGCTAGAGAGGGGGGGGCGAGTACCGGGGAGCTGTTTTTT
>-|TRBV2|-|TRBJ2-1
CASRASLRRPYNEQFF
TGTGCCAGCAGAGCCTCACTCCGTCGGCCCTACAATGAGCAGTTCTTC
>-|TRBV29-1|many|TRBJ1-4
CSVARGEKLFF
TGCAGCGTTGCCAGGGGTGAAAAACTGTTTTTT
>-|TRBV7-2|-|TRBJ1-6
CASSLCPRVNSPLHF
TGTGCCAGCAGCTTATGCCCTCGGGTAAATTCACCCCTCCACTTT
>TRBD2|TRBV4-3|few|TRBJ2-3
CASSQVRGTTISTDTQYF
TGCGCCAGCAGCCAAGTGCGGGGGACCACCATTAGCACAGATACGCAGTATTTT
>-|TRBV29-1|many|TRBJ2-3
CSVVHTDTQYF
TGCAGCGTTGTCCACACAGATACGCAGTATTTT
>-|TRBV4-3|-|TRBJ1-6
CASSPGGAGNSPLHF
TGCGCCAGCAGCCCAGGTGGGGCGGGTAATTCACCCCTCCACTTT
>-|TRBV3-1|few|TRBJ2-5
CASSQDITRVWETQYF
TGTGCCAGCAGCCAAGATATAACGAGGGTGTGGGAGACCCAGTACTTC
>-|TRBV20-1|-|TRBJ1-4
CSARRTANEKLFF
TGCAGTGCTAGAAGGACGGCTAATGAAAAACTGTTTTTT
>-|TRBV5-1|-|TRBJ1-4
CASALGGSSEKLFF
TGCGCCAGCGCCCTGGGGGGGTCGAGTGAAAAACTGTTTTTT